These 7 T cell receptor beta chains were sequenced from one sample in a study of read filtering for tumor transcriptome and immune sequencing. The library was built from roughly 400 ng RNA with molecular barcoded adaptors for alpha/delta and beta/gamma chains. TCRdb re-called the reads through MiXCR, storing one row per CDR3 protein. The sample gives roughly 18,000 distinct CDR3 sequences, roughly 23% of which show up once; around 24% is in the top ten. Material for sequencing was a population of CD138-negative cells sorted from bone marrow. The receptors stem from a donor at least 40 years old with multiple myeloma.

Details on this clonotype: This may arise from a read error, as a much more abundant clone is one base away. This sequence joins TRBV28 and TRBJ2-1, with D perhaps matching TRBD2 (5 bases). Germline-derived CDR1 and CDR2 are MDHEN and SYDVKM. This CDR3 has 12 residues. The CDR3 loop is CASRRDYNEQLF. The CDR3 nucleotides are TGTGCCAGCAGACGTGACTATAATGAGCAGCTCTTC.

This chain connects TRBV4-1 to TRBJ1-1; no firm D call. V gave up 1 base and J gave up 11 bases, with 11 bases separating them. Looked up from germline, CDR1 is MGHRA and CDR2 is YSYEKL. The CDR3 loop spans 12 amino acids. The CDR3 loop reads CASSQGAADAFF. The DNA for the CDR3 is TGCGCCAGCAGCCAAGGAGCAGCGGATGCTTTCTTT.

This clonotype is deemed medium-sized (0.01 to 0.1%). The junction does not match germline at one end; this may be a read error. The chain employs TRBV5-1 and TRBJ2-1; 7 bases map to TRBD2. The CDR3 sequence is 15 residues long. CDR1 is SGHRS, CDR2 YFSETQ, per germline. The CDR3 region is CASSLGLAGYNEQFF. The CDR3 DNA is TGTGCCAGCAGCTTAGGATTAGCGGGTTACAATGAGCAGTTCTTC.

A few counts support this clonotype. The chain carries TRBV18 and TRBJ2-5; D perhaps matches TRBD1 (6 bases). The V and J ends lost 3 bases and 2 bases respectively, with 10 bases between them. This CDR3 has 14 residues. Per the germline V gene, CDR1 is KGHSH and CDR2 is LQKENI. The CDR3 loop reads CASSPTTGQETQYF. CDR3 bases: TGTGCCAGCTCACCCACGACAGGACAAGAGACCCAGTACTTC.

This chain connects TRBV4-3 to TRBJ2-2; unclear D gene. V lost 0 bases to trimming and J lost 6 bases, with 8 bases between them. Germline lookup yields CDR1 LGHNA and CDR2 YSLEER. The CDR3 spans 14 residues. In DNA, the CDR3 is TGCGCCAGCAGCCAAGAAGGAGTAGCCGGGGAGCTGTTTTTT. Its translation is CASSQEGVAGELFF.

This clonotype was seen at least ten times. The chain recombines TRBV10-2 with TRBJ2-2, with D perhaps TRBD2 (5 bases). There are 14 residues in the CDR3. With 2 bases removed from V and 7 bases from J, the gap between germline ends came to 11 bases. Germline CDR1 WSHSY, CDR2 SAAADI. The CDR3 sequence: CASSEGIRGGELFF. The CDR3 nucleotides read TGCGCCAGCAGTGAGGGGATTCGGGGCGGGGAGCTGTTTTTT.

This clonotype was found many times. V gene TRBV29-1 combines with J gene TRBJ1-1, with D unclear. The CDR3 spans 10 residues. Germline V lookup: CDR1 SQVTM, CDR2 ANQGSEA. The ends were cut back, 4 bases at V and 9 bases at J, with 9 bases in the middle. The CDR3 sequence: CSVVRGKAFF. Written as DNA, the CDR3 is TGCAGCGTTGTTCGGGGTAAAGCTTTCTTT.